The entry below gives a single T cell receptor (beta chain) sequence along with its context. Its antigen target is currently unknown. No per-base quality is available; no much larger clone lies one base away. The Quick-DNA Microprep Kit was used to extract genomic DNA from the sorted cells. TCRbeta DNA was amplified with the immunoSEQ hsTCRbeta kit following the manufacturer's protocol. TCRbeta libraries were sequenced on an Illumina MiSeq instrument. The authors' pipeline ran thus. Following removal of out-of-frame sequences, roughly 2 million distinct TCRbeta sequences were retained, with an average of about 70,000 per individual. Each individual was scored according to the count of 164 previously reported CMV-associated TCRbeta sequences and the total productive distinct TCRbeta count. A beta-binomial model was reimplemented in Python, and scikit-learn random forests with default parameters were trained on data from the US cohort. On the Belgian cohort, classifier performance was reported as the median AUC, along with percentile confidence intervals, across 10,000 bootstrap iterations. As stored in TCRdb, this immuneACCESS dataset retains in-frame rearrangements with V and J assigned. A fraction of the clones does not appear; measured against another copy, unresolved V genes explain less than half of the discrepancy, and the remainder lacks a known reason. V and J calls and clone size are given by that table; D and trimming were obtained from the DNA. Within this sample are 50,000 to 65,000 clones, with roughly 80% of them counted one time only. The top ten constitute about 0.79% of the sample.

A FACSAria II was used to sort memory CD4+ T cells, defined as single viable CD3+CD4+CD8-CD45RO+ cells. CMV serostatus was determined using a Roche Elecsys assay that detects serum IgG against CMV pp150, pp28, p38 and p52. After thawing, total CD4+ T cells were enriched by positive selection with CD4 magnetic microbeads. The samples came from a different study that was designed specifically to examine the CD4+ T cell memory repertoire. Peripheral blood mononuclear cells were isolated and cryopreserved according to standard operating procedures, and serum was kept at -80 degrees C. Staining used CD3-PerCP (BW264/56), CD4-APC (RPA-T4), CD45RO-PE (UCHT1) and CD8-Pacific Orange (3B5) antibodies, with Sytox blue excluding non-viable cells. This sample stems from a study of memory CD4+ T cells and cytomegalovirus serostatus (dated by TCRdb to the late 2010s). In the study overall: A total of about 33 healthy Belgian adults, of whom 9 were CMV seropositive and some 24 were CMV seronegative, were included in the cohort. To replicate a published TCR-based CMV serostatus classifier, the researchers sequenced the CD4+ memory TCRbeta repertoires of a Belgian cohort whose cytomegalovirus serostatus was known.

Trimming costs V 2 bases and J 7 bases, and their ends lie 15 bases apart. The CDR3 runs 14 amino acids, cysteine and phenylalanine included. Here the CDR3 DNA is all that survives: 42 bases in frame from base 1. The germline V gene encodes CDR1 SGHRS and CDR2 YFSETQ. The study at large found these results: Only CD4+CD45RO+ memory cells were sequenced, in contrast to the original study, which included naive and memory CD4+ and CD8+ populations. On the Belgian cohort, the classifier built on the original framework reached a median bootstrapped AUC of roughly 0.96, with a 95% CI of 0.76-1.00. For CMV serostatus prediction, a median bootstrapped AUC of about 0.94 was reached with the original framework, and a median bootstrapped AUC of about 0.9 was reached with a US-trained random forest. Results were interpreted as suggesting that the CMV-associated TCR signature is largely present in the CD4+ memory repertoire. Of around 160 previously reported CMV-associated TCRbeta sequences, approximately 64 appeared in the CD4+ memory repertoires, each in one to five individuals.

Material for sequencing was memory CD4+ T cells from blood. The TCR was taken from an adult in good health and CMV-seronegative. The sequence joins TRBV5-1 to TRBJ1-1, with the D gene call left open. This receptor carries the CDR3 CASSLTPGLGEAFF. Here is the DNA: TGCGCCAGCAGCTTAACCCCCGGCCTCGGTGAAGCTTTCTTT.